This entry lists 22 T cell receptor beta chains sequenced from one sample in a study of tumor and adjacent non-tumor tissue in lung cancer (dated by TCRdb to 2017 to 2018). To prepare the library, multiplex PCR was applied. This sample was sequenced with an Illumina HiSeq 2500. TCRbeta libraries were constructed through three rounds of nested PCR with primers (Table S4) according to protocols adapted from ARM-PCR. TCRdb reprocessed the public reads (quality trimming at Q25 with fastp, clone calling with MiXCR) and kept in-frame beta chains. Rows merge per CDR3 protein into single entries with the most common DNA and genes. The sample yields 60,000 or so distinct CDR3 sequences; about 63% were counted once. The ten largest clones take up under 35% of the sample. RNA was isolated from bulk, unsorted tissue, and RNA quality was assessed with a NanoDrop ND-1000 and an Agilent 2100. For the normal lung samples, distant non-tumor tissue was collected more than 3 cm away from the tumor edge.

Sequenced: distant non-tumor lung tissue. The receptors derive from a man in his 70s with non-small cell lung cancer.

On this clonotype: A read error may explain this, as a much larger clone is one base away. The J gene is TRBJ2-7, the V gene TRBV30; TRBD1 matches at 10 bases. The CDR3 is made up of 12 amino acids. CDR1 is GTSNPN and CDR2 is SVGIG in the germline V gene (reference sequence). CDR3 region: CAWDRGQVEQNF. DNA of the CDR3: TGTGCCTGGGACAGGGGGCAAGTCGAGCAGAACTTC. The variable domain in full, completed from reference TRBV30 and TRBJ2-7, reads SQTIHQWPATLVQPVGSPLSLECTVEGTSNPNLYWYRQAAGRGLQLLFYSVGIGQISSEVPQNLSASRPQDRQFILSSKKLLLSDSGFYLCAWDRGQVEQNFGPGTRLTVT.

On this clonotype: A much larger clone sits a single nucleotide away, making a read error possible. V usage is TRBV29-1 and J usage is TRBJ2-5, with D possibly being TRBD2 (12 bases). Trimming left V 5 bases short and J 3 bases short, with 28 bases between. Germline V gives CDR1 SQVTM, CDR2 ANQGSEA. The length of the CDR3 is 18 residues. CDR3 bases: TGCAGCGTTAACCGGGACAGGGGGACTAGCGGGTCAGAAGAGACCCAGTACTTC. It specifies CSVNRDRGTSGSEETQYF.

With regard to this clonotype: This could be a read error, since a much larger clone is one nucleotide away. The V call is TRBV29-1, the J call TRBJ1-2; D unresolved. The length of the CDR3 is 12 residues. In germline, CDR1 is SQVTM, CDR2 ANQGSEA. The DNA of the CDR3 is TGCAGCGTTGATAGCGGCCTCTATGGCTACATCTTC. It specifies CSVDSGLYGYIF.

Regarding this clonotype: A clone one base away is much larger, so this may be a read error. The CDR3 sequence is CTSSLEVDSGEQFF. The DNA for the CDR3 is TGTACCAGCAGCTTAGAGGTAGACAGTGGTGAGCAGTTCTTC. This chain connects TRBV7-9 to TRBJ2-1; D is perhaps TRBD1 (5 bases). Germline V gene lookup returns CDR1 SEHNR and CDR2 FQNEAQ (reference sequence). CDR3 length: 14 residues.

Note on this clonotype: One end of the junction does not line up with germline, which may come from a read error. This chain connects TRBV27 to TRBJ1-2, with TRBD1 matching over 7 bases. Germline loops: CDR1 MNHEY, CDR2 SMNVEV (reference sequence). This CDR3 contains 13 residues. The CDR3 loop reads CANSDRANYGYTF. CDR3 DNA: TGTGCCAACAGTGACAGGGCTAACTATGGCTACACCTTC.

This clonotype was detected ten times or more. The V gene is TRBV19, the J gene TRBJ1-3, with 8 bases that match TRBD1. Looked up from germline, CDR1 is LNHDA and CDR2 is SQIVND (reference sequence). J was trimmed by 8 bases and V by 7 bases; bases with no gene match: 13. The CDR3 length is 15 residues. The CDR3 DNA follows: TGTGCCAGTACCACAGGACAGGGAAACGCGGACACCATATATTTT. It is translated as CASTTGQGNADTIYF.

Points on this clonotype: A much larger clone differs by one base, so this may be a read error. V gene TRBV4-1 combines with J gene TRBJ2-5; D unresolved. Germline CDR1 is MGHRA and CDR2 is YSYEKL. The V end lost 5 bases, the J end lost 3 bases, and 19 bases lay between the germline ends. The CDR3 contains 16 residues. The CDR3 is CASSLQAISPEETQYF. The CDR3 DNA is TGCGCCAGCAGCTTGCAGGCAATTTCCCCAGAAGAGACCCAGTACTTC.

This clonotype was observed a single time. The final CDR3 position lacks the conserved phenylalanine or tryptophan, pointing to a likely read error. The chain combines TRBV11-2 with TRBJ2-5, with no clear D. V was pared by 1 base and J by 0 bases, with 12 bases between. This CDR3 contains 16 residues. CDR1 and CDR2 (germline): SGHAT, FQNNGV. CDR3 DNA: TGTGCCAGCAGCTTAGGGTTCGTCGTGGACCAAGAGACCCAGTACTAC. Protein product: CASSLGFVVDQETQYY.

This clonotype was detected many times. V usage is TRBV4-2 and J usage is TRBJ2-7; D unresolved. The CDR3 has 15 residues. V shed 1 base and J shed 3 bases, with 13 bases lying between them. Germline V gene sequence: CDR1 LGHNA, CDR2 YNFKEQ. CDR3 protein: CASSQGETTYYEQYF. CDR3 nucleotides: TGTGCCAGCAGCCAAGGGGAAACCACGTACTACGAGCAGTACTTC.

Remarks on this clonotype: Relative to the germline gene, one junction end is altered; a read error may explain this. This rearrangement joins TRBV20-1 to TRBJ2-1, with 8 bases matching TRBD1. The CDR3 consists of 15 residues. In germline, CDR1 is DFQATT, CDR2 SNEGSKA (reference sequence). In DNA, the CDR3 is TGCAGTGCTAGGACAGGGGACCGCTCCTACAATGAGCAGTTGTTC. The encoded protein is CSARTGDRSYNEQLF.

This clonotype was counted many times. The rearrangement uses TRBV6-2 or TRBV6-3 and TRBJ1-5; no firm D call. Germline CDR1 MNHEY, CDR2 SVGEGT. Trimming stripped 1 base from V and 0 bases from J, with 4 bases between. CDR3 length: 14 residues. CDR3 loop: CASSYLNSNQPQHF. CDR3 coding DNA: TGTGCCAGCAGTTACTTAAATAGCAATCAGCCCCAGCATTTT.

Note on this clonotype: This could be a read error, since a much larger clone is one nucleotide away. CDR3 loop: CSAPPRDSNQPLHF. CDR3 bases: TGCAGTGCTCCACCCCGGGATAGCAATCAGCCCCTGCATTTT. The genes are TRBV20-1 and TRBJ1-5, with D hard to call. The germline V gene has CDR1 DFQATT and CDR2 SNEGSKA (reference sequence). CDR3 length equals 14 residues.

This clonotype occurred a few times. The gene calls are TRBV7-9 and TRBJ1-5; D unclear. This CDR3 region has 17 residues. Germline V gene lookup returns CDR1 SEHNR and CDR2 FQNEAQ (reference sequence). The ends were cut back, 1 base at V and 3 bases at J, with 16 bases in the middle. DNA of the CDR3: TGTGCCAGCAGCTTAGAGGCGGCTGGCCCACTCAATCAGCCCCAGCATTTT. Protein sequence: CASSLEAAGPLNQPQHF.

The gene calls are TRBV9 and TRBJ1-2; D unresolved. The CDR3 covers 15 residues. Deletions cut 4 bases from V and 4 bases from J, with 17 bases between. Germline values: CDR1 SGDLS, CDR2 YYNGEE. CDR3 loop: CASSPQPGKIYGYTF. CDR3 bases: TGTGCCAGCAGCCCCCAACCGGGGAAAATCTATGGCTACACCTTC. Variable domain in full (rest from reference TRBV9 and TRBJ1-2): DSGVTQTPKHLITATGQRVTLRCSPRSGDLSVYWYQQSLDQGLQFLIQYYNGEERAKGNILERFSAQQFPDLHSELNLSSLELGDSALYFCASSPQPGKIYGYTFGSGTRLTVV.

This clonotype was counted many times. V usage is TRBV29-1 and J usage is TRBJ2-1, with D possibly matching TRBD2 (6 bases). Germline CDR1 and CDR2: SQVTM and ANQGSEA. V lost 8 bases and J 5 bases, leaving 13 bases between the germline ends. The CDR3 loop spans 12 amino acids. The CDR3 sequence: CSSRTGDNEQFF. CDR3 DNA: TGCAGCTCTCGGACGGGAGACAATGAGCAGTTCTTC.

The chain joins TRBV20-1 to TRBJ2-3; D perhaps matches TRBD2 (6 bases). The CDR3 is 14 amino acids. Germline V gene lookup returns CDR1 DFQATT and CDR2 SNEGSKA (reference sequence). The V end lost 3 bases, the J end lost 5 bases, and 15 bases lay between the germline ends. As DNA, the CDR3 is TGCAGTGCTAGCCTTAGCGGAGCGGAAGATACGCAGTATTTT. It translates to CSASLSGAEDTQYF.

On this clonotype: Just one base apart from a much larger clone, this may be a read error. This likely comes from a read error, as the CDR3 has no conserved phenylalanine or tryptophan at its end. This rearrangement joins TRBV4-1 to TRBJ2-6; tentative D call: TRBD2 (5 bases). The CDR3 totals 15 residues. The ends were cut back, 4 bases at V and 4 bases at J, with 11 bases in the middle. CDR1 MGHRA and CDR2 YSYEKL come from the germline V gene. The CDR3 loop reads CASSREGAGANVLTI. The CDR3, as DNA: TGCGCCAGCAGCCGAGAGGGTGCGGGGGCCAACGTCCTGACTATC.

The chain joins TRBV6-6 to TRBJ2-7; 11 bases fit TRBD2. CDR1 and CDR2 from the germline V gene are MNHNY and SVGAGI (reference sequence). Trimming cost V 5 bases and J 2 bases; bases outside gene matches: 11. The CDR3 spans 17 residues. CDR3 nucleotide sequence: TGTGCCAGCAGTCACTTGAACCGACTAGCGGGGACCTACGAGCAGTACTTC. Its protein is CASSHLNRLAGTYEQYF.

On this clonotype: The conserved phenylalanine or tryptophan is not found at the CDR3 terminus, so this likely reflects a read error. This chain uses TRBV11-3 with TRBJ2-2; D may be TRBD1 (6 bases). V lost 0 bases and J 1 base, leaving 9 bases between the germline ends. CDR1 is SGHNT and CDR2 is YENEEA in the germline V gene. The CDR3 loop spans 16 amino acids. Written as DNA, the CDR3 is TGTGCCAGCAGCTTAGATGGGACACGGAACACCGGGGAGCTGTTTTTA. This encodes CASSLDGTRNTGELFL.

In the case of this clonotype: At one end, the junction sequence differs from germline, possibly due to a read error. The chain combines TRBV28 with TRBJ2-5; D is ambiguous. The CDR3 has 13 amino acids. Germline-derived CDR1 and CDR2 are MDHEN and SYDVKM. The CDR3 spells CASSFPLQEAQYF. CDR3 nucleotides: TGTGCCAGTAGTTTTCCTCTACAAGAGGCCCAGTACTTC.

Concerning this clonotype itself: This clone may be a read error of a much larger clone one base away. This sequence joins TRBV28 and TRBJ2-1, with D possibly TRBD2 on 7 matching bases. Germline loops: CDR1 MDHEN, CDR2 SYDVKM. The CDR3 extends over 14 amino acids. Here the CDR3 DNA reads TGTGCCAGCAGTCGGGGGGCCGTTTACAATGAGCACTTCTTC. Translation gives CASSRGAVYNEHFF.

This clonotype was seen a handful of times. It may be a read error: a sequence one base away is much more abundant. The genes are TRBV12-3 or TRBV12-4 and TRBJ2-7; 8 positions agree with TRBD2. There are 13 residues in the CDR3. The CDR3 region is CVSSSGRGREQYF. The DNA for the CDR3 is TGTGTCAGCAGTTCCGGGAGGGGAAGGGAGCAGTACTTC.